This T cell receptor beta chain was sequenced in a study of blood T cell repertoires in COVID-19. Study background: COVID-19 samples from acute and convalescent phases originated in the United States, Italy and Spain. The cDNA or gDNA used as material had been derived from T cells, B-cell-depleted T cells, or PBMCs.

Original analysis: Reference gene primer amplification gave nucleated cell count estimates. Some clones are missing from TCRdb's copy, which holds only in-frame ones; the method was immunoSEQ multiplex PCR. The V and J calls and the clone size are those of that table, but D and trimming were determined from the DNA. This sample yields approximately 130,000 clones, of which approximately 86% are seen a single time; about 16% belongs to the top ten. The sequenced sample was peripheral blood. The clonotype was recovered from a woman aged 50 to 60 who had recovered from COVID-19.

CDR3: CASSSVVDSPLHF. CDR3 nucleotides: TGTGCCAGCAGCAGCGTAGTTGATTCACCCCTCCACTTT. The J gene is TRBJ1-6, the V gene TRBV9; D remains ambiguous. The germline CDR1 and CDR2 sequences are SGDLS and YYNGEE. This CDR3 comprises 13 residues. The ends were cut back, 4 bases at V and 8 bases at J, with 10 bases in the middle.